The 3 T cell receptor beta chains given below trace back to one sample, sequenced in a study of OX40 agonist ivuxolimab in advanced cancers. TCRdb's table, derived via immunoSEQ multiplex PCR, lists solely in-frame clones and lacks some. Of 68,000 or so clones listed, roughly four fifths are singletons. The source was CD4+ or CD8+ T cells sorted from blood, collected in a trial of the OX40 agonist ivuxolimab. These receptors were obtained from an adult with an advanced solid tumor such as melanoma, head and neck, liver or kidney cancer.

The J gene is TRBJ1-5, the V gene TRBV7-6; a possible D gene is TRBD1 (6 bases). Looked up from germline, CDR1 is SGHVS and CDR2 is FNYEAQ. The CDR3 totals 15 residues. V lost 2 bases and J 1 base, leaving 9 bases between the germline ends. CDR3 DNA sequence: TGTGCCAGCAGCTTATCGGACAGCAGCAATCAGCCCCAGCATTTT. Translating gives CASSLSDSSNQPQHF.

The rearrangement links TRBV28 to TRBJ2-2, with 10 bases fitting TRBD1. The trim removed 6 bases at V and 6 bases at J, leaving 10 bases unmatched. Germline V gene data show CDR1 as MDHEN and CDR2 as SYDVKM. The CDR3 spans 16 residues. CDR3 loop: CASRALGQGFPGELFF. As DNA, the CDR3 is TGTGCCAGCAGGGCGCTGGGACAGGGGTTTCCCGGGGAGCTGTTTTTT.

The genes are TRBV18 and TRBJ1-1; D remains ambiguous. Germline V CDR1 and CDR2: KGHSH, LQKENI. V lost 2 bases to trimming and J lost 1 base, with 8 bases between them. The CDR3 is 14 residues long. CDR3 protein: CASSPVNSNTEAFF. Here the CDR3 DNA reads TGTGCCAGCTCACCAGTAAACTCGAACACTGAAGCTTTCTTT.